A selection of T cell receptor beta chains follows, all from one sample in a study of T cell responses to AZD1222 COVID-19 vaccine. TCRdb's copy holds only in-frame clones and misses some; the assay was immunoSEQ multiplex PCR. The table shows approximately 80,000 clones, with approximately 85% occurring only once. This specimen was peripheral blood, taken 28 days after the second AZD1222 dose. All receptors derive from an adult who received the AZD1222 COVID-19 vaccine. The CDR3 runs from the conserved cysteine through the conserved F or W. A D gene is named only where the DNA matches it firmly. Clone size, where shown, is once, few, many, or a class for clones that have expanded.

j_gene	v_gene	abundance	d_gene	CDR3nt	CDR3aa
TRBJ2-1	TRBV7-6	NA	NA	TGTGCCAGCAGCCTTAGGGGGGGGCCCCTCTACAATGAGCAGTTCTTC	CASSLRGGPLYNEQFF
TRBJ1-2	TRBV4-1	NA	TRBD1	TGCGCCAGCAGCCGCCGGACAGGGGGCGACTCAAACTATGGCTACACCTTC	CASSRRTGGDSNYGYTF
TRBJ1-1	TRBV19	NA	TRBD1	TGTGCCAGTAGTATACAGGGGGACACTGAAGCTTTCTTT	CASSIQGDTEAFF
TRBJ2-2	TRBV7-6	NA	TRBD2	TGTGCCAGCAGCTTAGCCCGGGGGGCCGGGGAGCTGTTTTTT	CASSLARGAGELFF
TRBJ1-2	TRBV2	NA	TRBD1	TGTGCCAGCAGCTCGTCCCAGGACAGGGGGCCTGGGGGCTACACCTTC	CASSSSQDRGPGGYTF
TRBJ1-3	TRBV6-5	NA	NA	TGTGCCAGCAGTTACTCGATTGGAAACACCATATATTTT	CASSYSIGNTIYF
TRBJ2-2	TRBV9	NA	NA	TGTGCCAGCAGCGCGGCGCCGCGCCATAGAGTGTCCGGGGAGCTGTTTTTT	CASSAAPRHRVSGELFF
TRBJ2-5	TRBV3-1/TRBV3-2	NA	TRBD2	TGTGCCAGCAGCCAACAGCGGGGGGGCCGTGTGACCCAGTACTTC	CASSQQRGGRVTQYF
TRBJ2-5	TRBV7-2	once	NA	TGTGCCAGCAGTTACAGAACTCAAGAGACCCAGTACTTC	CASSYRTQETQYF
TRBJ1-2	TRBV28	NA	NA	TGTGCCAGCATCTCACCAACCGATCAATATGGCTACACCTTC	CASISPTDQYGYTF
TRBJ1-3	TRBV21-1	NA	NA	TGTGCCAGCAGCGAAAGCCGGGACGTCCCAGGGTATTTT	CASSESRDVPGYF
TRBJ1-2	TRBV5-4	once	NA	TGTGCCAGCAGCTGGGGGACTGGCGCTAACTATGGCTACACCTTC	CASSWGTGANYGYTF
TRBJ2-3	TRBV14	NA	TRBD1	TGTGCCAGCAGCCATGACAGGGGGTTGGATACGCAGTATTTT	CASSHDRGLDTQYF
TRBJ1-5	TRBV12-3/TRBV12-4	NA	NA	TGTGCCAGCAGTTTGGGGGGGGTCCAGCCCCAGCATTTT	CASSLGGVQPQHF
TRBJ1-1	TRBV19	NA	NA	TGTGCCAGCGCGACCTCGGGGAACACTGAAGCTTTCTTT	CASATSGNTEAFF
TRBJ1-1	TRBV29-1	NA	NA	TGCAGCGGCACCTGGAACACTGAAGCTTTCTTT	CSGTWNTEAFF
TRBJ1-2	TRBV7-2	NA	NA	TGTGCCAGCAGCATTGTCGGGGGGGCTGGAGGGTATGGCTACACCTTC	CASSIVGGAGGYGYTF
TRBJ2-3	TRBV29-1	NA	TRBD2	TGCAGCGCAACTAGCGAGTGGCCAGATACGCAGTATTTT	CSATSEWPDTQYF
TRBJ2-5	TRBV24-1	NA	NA	TGTGCCACCGGAGGGAGAGGGCTCGAAGAGACCCAGTACTTC	CATGGRGLEETQYF
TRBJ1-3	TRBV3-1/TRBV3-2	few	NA	TGTGCCAGCAGCCTCCGACAGGGAAACACCATATATTTT	CASSLRQGNTIYF
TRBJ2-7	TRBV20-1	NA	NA	TGCAGTGCTAGTGGGGTTGGGGGGACAGCCTTTTACGAGCAGTACTTC	CSASGVGGTAFYEQYF
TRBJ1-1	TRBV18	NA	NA	TGTGCCAGCTCACTACGAGGGGCGGAGAACACTGAAGCTTTCTTT	CASSLRGAENTEAFF
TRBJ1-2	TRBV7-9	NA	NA	TGTGCCAGCAGCTCCAGGGGAGAAGGCTACACCTTC	CASSSRGEGYTF
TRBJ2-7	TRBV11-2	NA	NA	TGTGCCAGCAGCTCCGCGGGACTCCTCTCCTACGAGCAGTACTTC	CASSSAGLLSYEQYF
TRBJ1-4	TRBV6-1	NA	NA	TGTGCCAGCAGTTATGCCGAGTGGTGGCAACTGTTTTTT	CASSYAEWWQLFF
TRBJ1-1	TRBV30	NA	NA	TGTGCCTGGAGTAACTCGTATACTATGAACACTGAAGCTTTCTTT	CAWSNSYTMNTEAFF
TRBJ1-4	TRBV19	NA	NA	TGTGCCAGTAGTCGCCGGGCCTTTAATGAAAAACTGTTTTTT	CASSRRAFNEKLFF
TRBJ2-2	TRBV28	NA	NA	TGTGCCAGCAGTTTACAAGGTTCCGGGGAGCTGTTTTTT	CASSLQGSGELFF
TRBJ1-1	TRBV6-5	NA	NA	TGTGCCAGCAGGATACCGGGGAACACTGAAGCTTTCTTT	CASRIPGNTEAFF
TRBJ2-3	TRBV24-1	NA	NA	TGTGCCACCAGTGCGTCACAGGCTATGAGTGCGCAGTATTTT	CATSASQAMSAQYF
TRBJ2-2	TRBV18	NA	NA	TGTGCCAGCTCACCGGACGGTGCGAACACCGGGGAGCTGTTTTTT	CASSPDGANTGELFF
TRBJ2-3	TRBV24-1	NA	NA	TGTGCCACCAGTGATCGGTCTCGGCGCACAGATACGCAGTATTTT	CATSDRSRRTDTQYF
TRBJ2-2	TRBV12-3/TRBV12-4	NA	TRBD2	TGTGCCAGCAGTTCGGCGGGAGGAGGGGAGCTGTTTTTT	CASSSAGGGELFF
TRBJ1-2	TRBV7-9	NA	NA	TGTGCCAGCAGCTTAGGGGGGTCCTATAACTATGGCTACACCTTC	CASSLGGSYNYGYTF
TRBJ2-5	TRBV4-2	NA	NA	TGTGCCAGCAGCCAAGATTGGCGACAGTACCAAGAGACCCAGTACTTC	CASSQDWRQYQETQYF
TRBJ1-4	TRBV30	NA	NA	TGTGCCTGGAGCCCAGGTCTGGAAAAACTGTTTTTT	CAWSPGLEKLFF
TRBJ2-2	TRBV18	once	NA	TGTGCCAGCTCACCGGGGCAGGCGATGAACACCGGGGAGCTGTTTTTT	CASSPGQAMNTGELFF
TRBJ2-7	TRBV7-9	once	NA	TGTGCCAGCAGCTTAGTCTTGGAAACGGACGAGCAGTACTTC	CASSLVLETDEQYF